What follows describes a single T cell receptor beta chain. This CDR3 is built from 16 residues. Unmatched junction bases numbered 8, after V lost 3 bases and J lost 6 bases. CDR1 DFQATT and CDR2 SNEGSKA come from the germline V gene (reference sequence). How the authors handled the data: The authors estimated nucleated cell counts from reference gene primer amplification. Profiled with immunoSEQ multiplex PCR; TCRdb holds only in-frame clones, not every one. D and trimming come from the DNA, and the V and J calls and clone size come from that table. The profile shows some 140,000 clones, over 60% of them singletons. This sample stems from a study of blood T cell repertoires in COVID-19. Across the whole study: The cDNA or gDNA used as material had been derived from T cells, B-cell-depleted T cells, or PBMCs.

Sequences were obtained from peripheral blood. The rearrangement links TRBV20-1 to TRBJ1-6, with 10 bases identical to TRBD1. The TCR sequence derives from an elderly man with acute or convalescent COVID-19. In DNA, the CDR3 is TGCAGTGCTAGTTTCGGGACAGGGGTGGCTAATTCACCCCTCCACTTT. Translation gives CSASFGTGVANSPLHF.